The table lists the clone carrying this TCR beta chain with a few counts. Its antigen is not known. The sample belongs to a study of T-cell reconstitution after alpha-beta-depleted transplantation in children. Preparing the TCRbeta library involved the use of unique molecular identifiers. One entry per CDR3 protein results from TCRdb running MiXCR on the PCR reads. The profile shows more than 200,000 distinct CDR3 sequences, roughly a quarter of them singletons. Study-wide findings and caveats: At day 60, the high TCRbeta diversity found in some patients originated from recipient T cells and thymic progenitors that had survived. One year after transplant, T-cell counts and diversity came mostly from newly produced T cells. Reported findings indicate that, about two months after transplant, alpha-beta T cells came from several hundred expanded clones, which were derived from non-depleted graft cells.

The CDR3 extends over 16 amino acids. V was cut by 2 bases and J by 9 bases, with 17 bases left in between. Germline V gene sequence: CDR1 LGHDT, CDR2 YNNKEL (reference sequence). This sequence was found in a female patient between 2 and 15 years old who had a stem cell transplant for congenital amegakaryocytic thrombocytopenia, so the T cells may come from the graft donor. The chain uses TRBV3-1 and TRBJ1-6; no clear D. The sequencing here drew on PBMCs, mostly from graft donor cells, taken 360 days after TCRalphabeta/CD19-depleted stem cell transplant. In DNA form, the CDR3 reads TGTGCCAGCAGCCAATCCGGGCCCCTGGCGCCTTCACCCCTCCACTTT. It is translated as CASSQSGPLAPSPLHF.